The clone carrying this T cell receptor beta chain was seen only a few times. Followed over time, Seattle patients had been enrolled while infection was active. These data are taken from a study of blood T cell repertoires in COVID-19. About the research overall: From T cells, B-cell-depleted T cells, or PBMCs came the material, which was cDNA or gDNA.

With 4 bases clipped from V and 4 bases from J, the junction kept 9 bases outside the gene matches. CDR3 length: 15 residues. Germline V gene sequence: CDR1 SGHRS, CDR2 YFSETQ. The method was immunoSEQ multiplex PCR; TCRdb's version includes in-frame clones alone and lacks a portion of them. Seen here are tens of thousands of clones, around nine tenths observed once, and the top ten hold 0.3% to 0.4%. This clonotype originated in a man aged 45-65 years with COVID-19, enrolled during active disease. Sequencing used peripheral blood. The chain joins TRBV5-1 to TRBJ1-2; 8 bases fit TRBD1. The CDR3 protein is CASSLGTGPSYGYTF. CDR3 bases: TGCGCCAGCAGCCTTGGGACAGGACCTTCCTATGGCTACACCTTC.